Described below is a single TCR beta chain sequence and its context. The sample belongs to a study of cytomegalovirus exposure and HLA in healthy donors. The CDR3 contains 14 residues. Trimming shortened V by 1 base and J by 4 bases, and 9 bases separated the two germline ends. Germline V gene sequence: CDR1 SGHDT, CDR2 YYEEEE. 13 Jbeta primers and 60 Vbeta primers were used for the PCR. Libraries were prepared by immunoSEQ multiplex PCR; TCRdb keeps only in-frame clonotypes and omits some of them. The sample data list under 200,000 clones. The origin of this receptor is a man aged 25 to 45 in good health and CMV-seronegative. Sequences were obtained from PBMCs. The chain uses TRBV5-6 and TRBJ2-1; D may be TRBD2 (5 bases). The CDR3 DNA sequence: TGTGCCAGCAGCTTGCTGGAGGTATACAATGAGCAGTTCTTC. Translated, it gives CASSLLEVYNEQFF. The full variable domain, rest sourced from reference TRBV5-6 and TRBJ2-1, is DAGVTQSPTHLIKTRGQQVTLRCSPKSGHDTVSWYQQALGQGPQFIFQYYEEEERQRGNFPDRFSGHQFPNYSSELNVNALLLGDSALYLCASSLLEVYNEQFFGPGTRLTVL.